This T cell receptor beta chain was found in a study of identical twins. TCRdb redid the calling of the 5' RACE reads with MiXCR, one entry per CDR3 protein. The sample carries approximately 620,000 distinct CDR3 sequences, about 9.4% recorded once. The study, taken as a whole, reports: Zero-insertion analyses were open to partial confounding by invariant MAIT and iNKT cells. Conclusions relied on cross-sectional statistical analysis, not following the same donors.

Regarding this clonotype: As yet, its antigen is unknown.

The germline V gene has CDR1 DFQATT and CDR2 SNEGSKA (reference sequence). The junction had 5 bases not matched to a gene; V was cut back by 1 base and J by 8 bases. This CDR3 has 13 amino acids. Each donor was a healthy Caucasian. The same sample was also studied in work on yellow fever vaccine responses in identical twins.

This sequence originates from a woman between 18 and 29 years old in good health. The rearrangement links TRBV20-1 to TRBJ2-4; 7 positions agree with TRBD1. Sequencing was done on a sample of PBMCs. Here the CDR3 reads CSARVGDRDIQYF. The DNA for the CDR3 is TGCAGTGCTAGAGTAGGAGACAGGGACATTCAGTACTTC.